This TCR beta chain stems from a study of blood T cell repertoires in COVID-19. Across the study: There were acute and convalescent COVID-19 samples, and they came from the United States, Italy and Spain.

Original data processing: Researchers report that nucleated cell counts were estimated from reference gene primer amplification. The method was immunoSEQ multiplex PCR; TCRdb's version includes in-frame clones alone and lacks a portion of them. D and trimming come from the DNA, and the V and J calls and clone size come from that table. Of over 350,000 clones listed, 75% to 90% are singletons. Trimming removed 3 bases at V and 4 bases at J, with 26 bases between. CDR1 is KGHDR, CDR2 SFDVKD, per germline. The CDR3 has 19 residues. The chain employs TRBV24-1 and TRBJ2-5; possible D gene TRBD1, 6 bases. This clonotype was obtained from a woman aged 25 to 45 with acute or convalescent COVID-19. The sequenced sample was peripheral blood. CDR3 DNA: TGTGCCACCAGTGATACGTTGGCTGGGGGAACAGGGTTGAGAGAGACCCAGTACTTC. This gives the protein CATSDTLAGGTGLRETQYF.